The clone carrying this T cell receptor (beta chain) has only a few counts. The target antigen is unknown. This sample was included in a study of Ad26.COV2.S vaccination and SARS-CoV-2 variants. Notes on the study in general: Researchers cautioned that TCR breadth and depth analyses may have underestimated total T cell responses.

Clones were sequenced by immunoSEQ multiplex PCR, and TCRdb holds only the in-frame ones, with some missing. In the table there are over 110,000 clones, around 86% of which are singletons. Sequencing used peripheral blood, obtained after recovery from COVID-19. This sequence was found in a human donor who had recovered from COVID-19.

CDR3 in DNA: TGTGCCAGCAGCCAAGCCGGTCGGATCACAGATACGCAGTATTTT. Translation gives CASSQAGRITDTQYF. This chain links TRBV14 with TRBJ2-3; D gene unclear. The CDR3 is made up of 15 amino acids. The germline V and J ends were trimmed by 1 base and 2 bases, with 10 bases remaining between them. The V gene's germline CDR1 is SGHDN and CDR2 FVKESK.